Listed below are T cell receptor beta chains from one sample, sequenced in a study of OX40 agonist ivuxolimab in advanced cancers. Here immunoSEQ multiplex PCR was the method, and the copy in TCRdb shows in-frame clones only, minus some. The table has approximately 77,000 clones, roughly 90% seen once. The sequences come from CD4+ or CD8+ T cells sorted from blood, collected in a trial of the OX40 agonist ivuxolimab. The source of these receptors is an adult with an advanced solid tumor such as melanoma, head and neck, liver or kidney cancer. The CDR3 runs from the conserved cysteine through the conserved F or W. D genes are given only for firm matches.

CASSEDEQYF,TGTGCCAGCAGTGAGGACGAGCAGTACTTC,TRBJ2-7,TRBV6-1,-
CASSSTSSRGAFF,TGTGCCAGCAGCTCCACCTCGTCTCGGGGAGCTTTCTTT,TRBJ1-1,TRBV7-9,-
CASSVLGGSNTEAFF,TGTGCCAGCAGCGTATTGGGGGGGTCGAACACTGAAGCTTTCTTT,TRBJ1-1,TRBV9,-
CASSPRLGTDTQYF,TGTGCCAGCAGTCCTCGGTTGGGCACAGATACGCAGTATTTT,TRBJ2-3,TRBV28,-
CATSRGRFSPLHF,TGTGCCACCAGCAGAGGCAGATTCTCACCCCTCCACTTT,TRBJ1-6,TRBV15,-
CATTRLAGQGYNEQFF,TGTGCCACCACCCGATTGGCGGGACAGGGCTACAATGAGCAGTTCTTC,TRBJ2-1,TRBV5-5,TRBD1
CASTFSAGASYEQYF,TGTGCCAGCACCTTTTCAGCGGGGGCCTCCTACGAGCAGTACTTC,TRBJ2-7,TRBV28,TRBD2
CASSVGGRAIGELFF,TGTGCCAGCAGCGTAGGCGGGAGGGCCATCGGGGAGCTGTTTTTT,TRBJ2-2,TRBV9,TRBD2
CASSLTSRGETQYF,TGTGCCAGCAGTCTGACTAGCCGAGGGGAGACCCAGTACTTC,TRBJ2-5,TRBV6-5,TRBD2
CASSLGTGAIDTQYF,TGTGCCAGCAGCCTCGGGACAGGGGCTATAGATACGCAGTATTTT,TRBJ2-3,TRBV7-9,TRBD1
CSVALAGLGEQFF,TGCAGCGTCGCCCTAGCGGGTTTAGGTGAGCAGTTCTTC,TRBJ2-1,TRBV29-1,TRBD2
CASSLPNPGSTGELFF,TGTGCCAGCAGCTTACCAAATCCAGGCAGCACCGGGGAGCTGTTTTTT,TRBJ2-2,TRBV5-4,-
CASSQAFGQGNYNEQFF,TGTGCCAGCAGTCAAGCATTTGGGCAGGGGAACTACAATGAGCAGTTCTTC,TRBJ2-1,TRBV6-1,-
CASSLVGLNTEVFF,TGCGCCAGCAGCTTGGTCGGCCTGAACACTGAAGTTTTCTTT,TRBJ1-1,TRBV5-1,-
CASTSGGEQFF,TGTGCCAGCACATCCGGAGGTGAGCAGTTCTTC,TRBJ2-1,TRBV7-3,-
CASSLVGTDTQYF,TGTGCCAGCAGCTTGGTAGGCACAGATACGCAGTATTTT,TRBJ2-3,TRBV7-3,-
CASSFRFRTGARKTEAFF,TGTGCCAGCAGCTTTCGATTTCGGACAGGGGCCCGGAAGACTGAAGCTTTCTTT,TRBJ1-1,TRBV13,TRBD1
CASSESLAGVGQETQYF,TGTGCCAGCAGTGAAAGTCTAGCGGGAGTGGGGCAAGAGACCCAGTACTTC,TRBJ2-5,TRBV2,TRBD2
CATSRAQRSTDTQYF,TGTGCCACCAGCAGAGCCCAGCGGAGCACAGATACGCAGTATTTT,TRBJ2-3,TRBV15,-
CASSPQKNQPQHF,TGTGCCAGCTCACCACAGAAAAATCAGCCCCAGCATTTT,TRBJ1-5,TRBV18,-
CASSSPGSYKQYF,TGTGCCAGCAGCTCCCCCGGTTCCTACAAGCAGTACTTC,TRBJ2-7,TRBV11-2,-
CASTLNDAGAYEQYF,TGTGCCAGCACCCTAAATGACGCGGGCGCCTACGAGCAGTACTTC,TRBJ2-7,TRBV27,-